This is a list of T cell receptor beta chains from one sample in a study of tumor and adjacent non-tumor tissue in lung cancer. TCRdb reprocessed the multiplex PCR reads via MiXCR and lists one record per CDR3 protein. The data show approximately 140,000 distinct CDR3 sequences, roughly 70% seen once. The sequencing sample was made of lung tumor tissue. The origin of the receptors is a man aged 60-69 years with small cell lung cancer. Both conserved end residues are part of each CDR3. The D gene is left open where the match is weak. Not all rows give a size; the values are once, few, many and, for expanded clones, a class.

TRBV4-1	TRBJ1-5	NA	NA	CASSWLDSNQPQHF	TGCGCCAGCAGCTGGCTAGATAGCAATCAGCCCCAGCATTTT
TRBV6-1	TRBJ2-1	NA	TRBD2	CASSGGGPYNKQFF	TGTGCCAGCAGCGGGGGGGGACCCTACAATAAGCAGTTCTTC
TRBV7-2	TRBJ2-5	NA	NA	CASRLVVETQYF	TGTGCCAGCAGATTAGTAGTGGAGACCCAGTATTTC
TRBV20-1	TRBJ1-5	NA	NA	CSARPDNGNQPQHF	TGCAGTGCTAGACCCGACAACGGCAATCAGCCCCAGCATTTT
TRBV12-3/TRBV12-4	TRBJ2-5	NA	TRBD2	CASSQTSGAIETQYF	TGTGCCAGCAGTCAGACTAGCGGCGCGATAGAGACCCAGTACTTT
TRBV20-1	TRBJ2-2	NA	NA	CSARDLRAGAYTRELFF	TGCAGTGCTAGAGATCTGAGGGCAGGGGCTTACACCCGGGAGCTGTTTTTT
TRBV5-5	TRBJ1-1	NA	TRBD1	CASSLQGANTEAFF	TGTGCCAGCAGCCTTCAGGGGGCGAACACTGAAGCTTTCTTT
TRBV28	TRBJ1-3	NA	NA	CASSWAGSSGNTIYF	TGTGCCAGCAGTTGGGCAGGGAGCTCTGGAAACACCATATATTTT
TRBV10-1	TRBJ2-2	few	NA	CASRDSNTGELFF	TGCGCCAGCCGGGACTCAAACACCGGGGAGCTGTTTTTT
TRBV4-1	TRBJ2-7	NA	NA	CASSLVESSYERYF	TGCGCCAGCAGCCTGGTGGAGAGCTCCTATGAGCGGTACTTT
TRBV4-1	TRBJ2-1	NA	TRBD1	CDSSQDARGYNEQFF	TGCGACAGCAGCCAAGATGCCAGGGGGTATAATGAGCAGTTCTTC
TRBV4-1	TRBJ2-1	many	TRBD2	CASSPDASGSIEQFF	TGCGCCAGCAGCCCGGACGCTAGCGGGAGTATTGAGCAGTTCTTC
TRBV6-1	TRBJ2-3	NA	NA	CASRLSWVTDTQYF	TGTGCCAGCAGGCTGTCCTGGGTCACAGATACGCAGTATTTT
TRBV10-2	TRBJ1-1	NA	TRBD1	CASSESRYRGFGALF	TGCGCCAGCAGTGAGTCCCGGTACAGGGGTTTTGGAGCTCTCTTT
TRBV4-1	TRBJ2-1	NA	NA	CTNSLSATSNEQFF	TGCACCAACAGTCTTTCGGCGACTAGCAATGAGCAGTTCTTC
TRBV5-1	TRBJ2-5	few	NA	CASSLSQPGETQYF	TGCGCCAGCAGCTTATCGCAGCCCGGGGAGACCCAGTACTTC
TRBV6-6	TRBJ2-2	NA	NA	CATRGTGGAGELFF	TGTGCCACCCGAGGGACGGGTGGGGCCGGGGAGCTGTTTTTT
TRBV28	TRBJ2-1	NA	TRBD2	CASSSLAGAASYNEQFF	TGTGCCAGCAGTTCGCTAGCGGGAGCGGCCTCCTACAATGAGCAGTTCTTC
TRBV29-1	TRBJ2-2	NA	TRBD2	CRGREGSGELFF	TGCAGAGGACGGGAGGGGTCCGGGGAGCTGTTTTTT
TRBV29-1	TRBJ2-1	NA	NA	CSADGGSYNEQFF	TGCAGCGCTGACGGGGGCTCCTACAATGAGCAGTTCTTC
TRBV5-1	TRBJ2-1	NA	NA	CASSLTIDSYKEQFF	TGCGCCAGCAGCTTAACAATAGACTCCTACAAAGAGCAGTTCTTC
TRBV20-1	TRBJ2-1	NA	NA	CIATDQGAASGRLNEQFF	TGTATTGCTACAGACCAGGGGGCGGCGAGCGGGAGATTAAATGAGCAGTTCTTC
TRBV24-1	TRBJ2-7	NA	TRBD2	CATSDSGSGRPYEQYF	TGTGCCACCAGTGATTCGGGTAGCGGGAGACCCTACGAGCAGTACTTC
TRBV20-1	TRBJ2-3	NA	NA	CNALPGYGTDTQYF	TGCAATGCCTTACCAGGGTACGGCACAGATACGCAGTATTTT
TRBV20-1	TRBJ2-5	NA	NA	CSANREEETQYF	TGCAGTGCTAACAGGGAGGAAGAGACCCAGTACTTC
TRBV10-2	TRBJ1-1	once	TRBD1	CASRADRVTEPFF	TGCGCCAGCAGGGCTGACAGGGTCACTGAACCTTTCTTT
TRBV6-5	TRBJ1-5	many	NA	CASRSGQTNQPQHF	TGTGCCAGCAGAAGTGGACAGACCAATCAGCCCCAGCATTTT
TRBV7-8	TRBJ1-2	many	NA	CASSPDSRLNYGYTF	TGTGCCAGCAGTCCAGACTCGAGATTAAACTATGGCTACACCTTC
TRBV6-6	TRBJ1-1	NA	TRBD1	CASLRTGGSTEAFF	TGTGCCAGCCTTCGGACAGGGGGATCCACTGAAGCTTTCTTT
TRBV7-8	TRBJ2-3	NA	TRBD2	CASSPRGPGGPPDTQYF	TGTGCCAGCAGCCCTAGAGGCCCGGGAGGGCCACCAGATACGCAGTATTTT
TRBV6-1	TRBJ2-1	once	NA	CASSPWEVGHAQFF	TGTGCTAGCAGTCCCTGGGAGGTCGGGCATGCGCAGTTCTTC
TRBV6-6	TRBJ2-3	once	NA	CASSYMVRVARHTQYF	TGTGCCAGCAGTTACATGGTCAGGGTAGCCAGGCATACGCAGTATTTT
TRBV6-5	TRBJ2-7	few	TRBD2	CASSGLAGPNAYEQYF	TGTGCCAGCAGTGGGTTAGCGGGACCGAATGCCTACGAGCAGTACTTC
TRBV11-2	TRBJ2-5	NA	NA	CTSSFLGEETQYF	TGTACCAGCAGCTTTCTGGGAGAGGAGACCCAGTACTTC
TRBV5-1	TRBJ2-6	NA	NA	CASMEGDSGANVLTF	TGCGCCAGCATGGAGGGCGACTCTGGGGCCAACGTCCTGACTTTC
TRBV19	TRBJ2-4	NA	NA	CASSLQGRAKNIQYF	TGTGCCAGTAGTCTTCAGGGGCGGGCCAAAAACATTCAGTACTTC
TRBV11-3	TRBJ1-6	NA	TRBD1	CASNQDRAGPPLHF	TGTGCCAGCAACCAAGACAGGGCCGGTCCACCCCTCCACTTT
TRBV6-1	TRBJ1-3	NA	TRBD1	CASSEGLGTAGNTIYF	TGTGCCAGCAGCGAGGGTCTAGGGACAGCCGGAAACACCATATATTTT
TRBV4-2	TRBJ2-3	NA	TRBD2	CASNQGHLTLAGVGDTQYF	TGTGCCAGTAACCAAGGGCACCTCACCCTAGCGGGAGTCGGGGATACGCAGTATTTT
TRBV11-3	TRBJ1-1	NA	TRBD1	CTSSLEQGATAFF	TGTACCAGCAGCTTAGAACAGGGGGCGACGGCTTTCTTT
TRBV5-4	TRBJ1-1	few	NA	CASSSHTGATEAFF	TGTGCCAGCAGCTCCCACACCGGTGCCACTGAAGCTTTCTTT
TRBV28	TRBJ1-2	NA	NA	CASTLGGINYGYTF	TGTGCCAGCACCCTGGGAGGGATAAACTATGGCTACACCTTC
TRBV6-1	TRBJ2-2	once	NA	CASRWGTGELSF	TGTGCCAGCAGGTGGGGCACCGGGGAGCTGTCTTTT
TRBV6-1	TRBJ2-7	few	NA	CASSEAPGGRNVQYF	TGTGCCAGCAGTGAAGCCCCAGGAGGACGTAACGTGCAGTACTTC
TRBV6-1	TRBJ1-6	NA	NA	CASSKQIEAYSPLLF	TGTGCCAGCAGTAAACAAATAGAGGCCTATTCACCCCTCCTCTTT
TRBV7-9	TRBJ1-5	NA	TRBD1	CASSSGQGRSQPQHF	TGTGCCAGCAGCTCCGGACAGGGTAGAAGTCAGCCCCAGCATTTT
TRBV6-1	TRBJ1-5	NA	NA	CASKNTDRPQHF	TGTGCCAGTAAGAACACCGATCGGCCCCAGCATTTT
TRBV6-1	TRBJ1-2	NA	NA	CASCDAGIYGYTF	TGTGCCAGCTGTGATGCTGGGATCTATGGCTACACCTTC
TRBV11-1	TRBJ2-1	NA	NA	CPSSSLTDPGDEQFF	TGTCCCAGCAGCTCTCTTACGGATCCTGGGGATGAGCAGTTCTTC
TRBV11-3	TRBJ2-7	NA	NA	CASSRTNGSIGSEQYF	TGTGCCAGCAGCAGGACTAACGGGAGCATTGGTAGCGAGCAGTACTTC
TRBV7-9	TRBJ1-1	NA	NA	CASSRPTQGANTEAFF	TGTGCCAGCAGCCGACCTACACAGGGAGCGAACACTGAAGCTTTCTTT
TRBV20-1	TRBJ2-3	NA	TRBD2	CSVRGLATTFTDTQYF	TGCAGTGTTAGGGGACTAGCGACAACCTTCACAGATACGCAGTATTTT
TRBV6-6	TRBJ2-1	NA	TRBD2	CASRGLAGEISYHEQFF	TGTGCCAGCAGGGGACTAGCGGGAGAAATCTCCTACCATGAGCAGTTCTTC
TRBV11-1	TRBJ1-2	large	NA	CASSRDNFYGYTF	TGTGCCAGCAGCCGGGACAACTTCTATGGCTACACCTTC
TRBV5-1	TRBJ1-1	NA	TRBD1	CTSSLTGDMNTEAFF	TGCACCAGCAGCTTGACAGGGGATATGAACACTGAAGCTTTCTTT